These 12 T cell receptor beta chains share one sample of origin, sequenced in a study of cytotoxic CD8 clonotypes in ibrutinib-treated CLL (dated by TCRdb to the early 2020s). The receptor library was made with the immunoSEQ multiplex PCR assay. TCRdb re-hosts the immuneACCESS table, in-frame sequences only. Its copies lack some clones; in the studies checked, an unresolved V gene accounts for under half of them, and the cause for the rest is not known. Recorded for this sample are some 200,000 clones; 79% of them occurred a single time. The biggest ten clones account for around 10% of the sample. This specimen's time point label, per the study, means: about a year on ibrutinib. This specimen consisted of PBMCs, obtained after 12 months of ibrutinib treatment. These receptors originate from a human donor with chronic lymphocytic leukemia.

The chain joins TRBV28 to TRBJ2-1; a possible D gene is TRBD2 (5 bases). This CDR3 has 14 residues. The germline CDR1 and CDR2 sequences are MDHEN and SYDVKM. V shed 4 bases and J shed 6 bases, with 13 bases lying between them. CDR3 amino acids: CASSSIGEGNEQFF. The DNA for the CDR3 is TGTGCCAGCAGTTCAATCGGAGAGGGCAATGAGCAGTTCTTC.

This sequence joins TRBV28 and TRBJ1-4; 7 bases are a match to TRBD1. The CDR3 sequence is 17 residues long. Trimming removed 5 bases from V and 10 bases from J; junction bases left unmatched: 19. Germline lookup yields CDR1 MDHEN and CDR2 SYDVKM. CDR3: CASSATGTEAQGGKLFF. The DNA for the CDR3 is TGTGCCAGCAGTGCTACCGGGACAGAGGCTCAGGGGGGAAAACTGTTTTTT.

CDR3 residues: CASSRSGGAAYNEQFF. CDR3 DNA: TGCGCCAGCAGCCGTAGCGGGGGGGCCGCCTACAATGAGCAGTTCTTC. The chain recombines TRBV4-1 with TRBJ2-1; TRBD2 agrees at 11 bases. With V trimmed by 4 bases and J by 2 bases, 4 bases remained unmatched. CDR1 is MGHRA, CDR2 YSYEKL, per germline. The CDR3 totals 16 residues.

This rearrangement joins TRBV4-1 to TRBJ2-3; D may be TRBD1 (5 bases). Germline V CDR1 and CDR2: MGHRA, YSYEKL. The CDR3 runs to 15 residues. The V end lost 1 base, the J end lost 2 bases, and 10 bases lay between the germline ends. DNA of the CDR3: TGCGCCAGCAGCCAAGGACAGAGAAACACAGATACGCAGTATTTT. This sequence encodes CASSQGQRNTDTQYF.

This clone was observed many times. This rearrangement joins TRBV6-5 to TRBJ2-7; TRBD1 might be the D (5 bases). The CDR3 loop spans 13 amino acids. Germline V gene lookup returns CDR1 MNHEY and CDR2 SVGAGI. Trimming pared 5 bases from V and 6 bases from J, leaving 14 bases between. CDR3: CASSPGVGAEQYF. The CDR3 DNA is TGTGCCAGCAGTCCGGGCGTTGGGGCCGAGCAGTACTTC.

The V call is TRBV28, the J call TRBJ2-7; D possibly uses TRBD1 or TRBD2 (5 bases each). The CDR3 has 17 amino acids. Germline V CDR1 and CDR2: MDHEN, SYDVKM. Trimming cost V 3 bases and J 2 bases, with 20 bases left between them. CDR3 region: CASSLGTTLVVTYEQYF. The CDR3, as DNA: TGTGCCAGCAGTTTGGGGACCACGTTGGTAGTAACCTACGAGCAGTACTTC.

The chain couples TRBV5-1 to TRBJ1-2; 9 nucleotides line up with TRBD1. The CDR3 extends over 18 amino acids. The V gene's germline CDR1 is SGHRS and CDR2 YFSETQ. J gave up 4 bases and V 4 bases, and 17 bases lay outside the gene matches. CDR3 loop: CASSPQGGTGLLVYGYTF. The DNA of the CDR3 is TGCGCCAGCAGCCCCCAGGGAGGGACAGGGTTATTGGTCTATGGCTACACCTTC.

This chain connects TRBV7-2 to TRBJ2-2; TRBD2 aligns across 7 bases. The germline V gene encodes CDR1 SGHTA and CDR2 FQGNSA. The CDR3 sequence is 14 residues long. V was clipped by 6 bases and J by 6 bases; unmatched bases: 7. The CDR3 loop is CASSFGLAAGELFF. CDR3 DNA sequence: TGTGCCAGCAGTTTTGGCCTAGCGGCCGGGGAGCTGTTTTTT.

Here the CDR3 reads CASSPTGNTIYF. The DNA for the CDR3 is TGTGCCAGCAGCCCCACTGGAAACACCATATATTTT. The chain is built from TRBV7-9 and TRBJ1-3; unclear D gene. The CDR3 has 12 amino acids. Germline V lookup: CDR1 SEHNR, CDR2 FQNEAQ (reference sequence). Trimming took off 5 bases at V and 2 bases at J, with 4 bases between the two ends. Using reference TRBV7-9 and TRBJ1-3 for the parts outside the CDR3, the full variable domain is DTGVSQNPRHKITKRGQNVTFRCDPISEHNRLYWYRQTLGQGPEFLTYFQNEAQLEKSRLLSDRFSAERPKGSFSTLEIQRTEQGDSAMYLCASSPTGNTIYFGEGSWLTVV.

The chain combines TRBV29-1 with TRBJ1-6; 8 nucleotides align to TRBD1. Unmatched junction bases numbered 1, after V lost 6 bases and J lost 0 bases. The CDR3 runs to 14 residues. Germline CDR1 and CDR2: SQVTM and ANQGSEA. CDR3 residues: CSVQGASYNSPLHF. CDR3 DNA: TGCAGCGTCCAGGGGGCCTCCTATAATTCACCCCTCCACTTT. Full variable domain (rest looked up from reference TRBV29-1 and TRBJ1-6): SAVISQKPSRDICQRGTSLTIQCQVDSQVTMMFWYRQQPGQSLTLIATANQGSEATYESGFVIDKFPISRPNLTFSTLTVSNMSPEDSSIYLCSVQGASYNSPLHFGNGTRLTVT.

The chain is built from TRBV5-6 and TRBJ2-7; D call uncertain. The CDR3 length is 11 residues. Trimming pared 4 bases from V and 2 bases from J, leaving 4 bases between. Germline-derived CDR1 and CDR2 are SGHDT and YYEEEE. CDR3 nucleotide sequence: TGTGCCAGCAGCCGTGCCTACGAGCAGTACTTC. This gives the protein CASSRAYEQYF.

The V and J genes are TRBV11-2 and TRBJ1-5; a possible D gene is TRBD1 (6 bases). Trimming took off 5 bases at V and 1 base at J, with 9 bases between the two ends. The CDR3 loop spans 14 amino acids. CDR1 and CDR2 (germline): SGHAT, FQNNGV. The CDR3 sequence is CASSVGGSNQPQHF. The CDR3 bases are TGTGCCAGCAGCGTAGGGGGGAGCAATCAGCCCCAGCATTTT.